What follows are 27 T cell receptor beta chains derived from one specimen sequenced in a study of shared clonotypes between healthy human individuals (dated by TCRdb to the early 2020s). The library was prepared using the immunoSEQ multiplex PCR assay. TCRdb re-hosts the immuneACCESS table, in-frame sequences only. Its copies lack some clones; in the studies checked, an unresolved V gene accounts for under half of them, and the cause for the rest is not known. The sample data list over a million clones, and approximately 80% of these were observed just once. Together, the top ten hold 0.61% of the sample. The specimen was memory CD4+ T cells from PBMCs. The sample's cell subset or site label, decoded: CD45RA-negative fraction. These receptor sequences come from a man younger than 35 in good health. Some clones in this sample may be carry-over from other donors' samples.

The CDR3 bases are TGTGCCAGCAGCTTAGACCGGGCTTGGGGCACTGAAGCTTTCTTT. Translated: CASSLDRAWGTEAFF. The chain links TRBV11-2 to TRBJ1-1; D is uncertain. Germline V gene lookup returns CDR1 SGHAT and CDR2 FQNNGV. The V and J ends lost 0 bases and 4 bases respectively, with 12 bases between them. This CDR3 is 15 amino acids long.

Turning to this clone: A read error may explain this, as a much larger clone is one base away. This chain links TRBV6-1 with TRBJ2-3; D is uncertain. This CDR3 spans 11 amino acids. Germline V gene data show CDR1 as MNHNS and CDR2 as SASEGT. CDR3 DNA: TGTGTCAGCAGTGACACAGATACGCAGTATTTT. Translated: CVSSDTDTQYF.

The genes are TRBV27 and TRBJ1-1, with D maybe TRBD1 (5 bases). This CDR3 region has 14 residues. Germline-derived CDR1 and CDR2 are MNHEY and SMNVEV (reference sequence). V lost 5 bases to trimming and J lost 1 base, with 11 bases between them. As DNA, the CDR3 is TGTGCCAGCAGTGCCGGGGGGGGGAACACTGAAGCTTTCTTT. Translation: CASSAGGGNTEAFF.

This clone appeared once. In DNA form, the CDR3 reads TGTGCCAGCAGTTTATGGCAGGGTGGCAATCAGCCCCAGCATTTT. Amino acids: CASSLWQGGNQPQHF. The chain has TRBV28 and TRBJ1-5; a weak D match, TRBD1 (5 bases). CDR3 length: 15 residues. V lost 0 bases, J lost 2 bases, and 8 bases lay in between. The germline gives CDR1 MDHEN, CDR2 SYDVKM.

Points on this clone: With a much larger clone just one base away, this may be a read error. The sample holds other DNA sequences that translate to the same CDR3. This rearrangement joins TRBV27 to TRBJ2-1; tentatively, D is TRBD2 (7 bases). This CDR3 is 12 amino acids long. Germline loops: CDR1 MNHEY, CDR2 SMNVEV (reference sequence). CDR3 DNA: TGTCCCCCGACGAGGGGGGGCGATGAGCAGTTCTTC. Protein: CPPTRGGDEQFF.

This clone came up a few times. The J gene is TRBJ1-2, the V gene TRBV20-1; no definite D call. The CDR3 totals 11 residues. Trimming left V 7 bases short and J 8 bases short, with 14 bases between. From germline, CDR1 is DFQATT and CDR2 SNEGSKA (reference sequence). The CDR3 sequence: CSVRPASGYTF. CDR3 sequence (DNA): TGCAGTGTCCGGCCCGCTTCCGGCTACACCTTC.

This clone was recorded a few times. V is TRBV11-2 and J is TRBJ2-1, with TRBD1 matching over 7 bases. V dropped 2 bases and J dropped 0; count of bases not matched to a gene: 4. Germline V gene lookup returns CDR1 SGHAT and CDR2 FQNNGV. The length of the CDR3 is 16 residues. The DNA for the CDR3 is TGTGCCAGCAGCTTATGGGCAGGGGGCTCCTACAATGAGCAGTTCTTC. As protein: CASSLWAGGSYNEQFF.

This rearrangement joins TRBV11-2 to TRBJ1-1, with a weak D call TRBD1 (5 bases). There are 15 residues in the CDR3. Germline lookup yields CDR1 SGHAT and CDR2 FQNNGV. V lost 5 bases to trimming and J lost 0 bases, with 13 bases between them. CDR3 amino acids: CASSPGGVMNTEAFF. In nucleotides, the CDR3 is TGTGCCAGCAGCCCGGGGGGGGTCATGAACACTGAAGCTTTCTTT.

V is TRBV6-6 and J is TRBJ2-7; 8 bases agree with TRBD2. From germline, CDR1 is MNHNY and CDR2 SVGAGI (reference sequence). J lost 12 bases, V lost 10 bases, and 11 bases had no gene match. The CDR3 extends over 11 amino acids. CDR3 sequence reads: CATGRAVILYF. CDR3 bases: TGTGCCACCGGGAGGGCCGTTATTTTGTACTTC.

The count of this clone is one. The CDR3 DNA sequence: TGTGCCAGCAGGCCAACAGGGGGCCATGGCTACACCTTC. Protein sequence: CASRPTGGHGYTF. The J gene is TRBJ1-2, the V gene TRBV6-1, with TRBD1 matching over 9 bases. Germline loops: CDR1 MNHNS, CDR2 SASEGT. With 6 bases clipped from V and 6 bases from J, the junction kept 5 bases outside the gene matches. This CDR3 spans 13 amino acids.

This clone was picked up many times. The J gene is TRBJ2-5, the V gene TRBV11-2; 8 positions agree with TRBD1. V lost 2 bases, J lost 4 bases, and 3 bases stayed unmatched. The CDR3 contains 14 residues. Germline values: CDR1 SGHAT, CDR2 FQNNGV. The DNA of the CDR3 is TGTGCCAGCAGCTTAACAGGGGGAACAGAGACCCAGTACTTC. This sequence encodes CASSLTGGTETQYF. Full variable domain (remainder filled in from reference TRBV11-2 and TRBJ2-5): EAGVAQSPRYKIIEKRQSVAFWCNPISGHATLYWYQQILGQGPKLLIQFQNNGVVDDSQLPKDRFSAERLKGVDSTLKIQPAKLEDSAVYLCASSLTGGTETQYFGPGTRLLVL.

J is TRBJ1-2 and V is TRBV5-8; tentatively, D is TRBD1 (5 bases). V was clipped by 1 base and J by 5 bases, with 15 bases between them. The CDR3 extends over 15 amino acids. The V gene's germline CDR1 is SGHTS and CDR2 YDEGEE. In DNA form, the CDR3 reads TGTGCCAGCAGCTTGTCCCCCGGGACCCTATATGGCTACACCTTC. Translation gives CASSLSPGTLYGYTF.

V and J are TRBV11-2 and TRBJ2-1; 7 bases match TRBD2. V shed 1 base, J shed 5 bases, and the junction held 11 bases outside the gene matches. The CDR3 spans 17 residues. The germline V gene has CDR1 SGHAT and CDR2 FQNNGV. The CDR3 DNA is TGTGCCAGCAGCTTAGGAGCCGGGCAGCGGGGCAACAATGAGCAGTTCTTC. Translated, it gives CASSLGAGQRGNNEQFF.

In nucleotides, the CDR3 is TGTGCCAGCAGCTTAGAGGCAGAGGCCTTTAGCTCCTACGAGCAGTACTTC. Its translation is CASSLEAEAFSSYEQYF. J is TRBJ2-7 and V is TRBV7-2; the D is unclear. V was shortened by 1 base and J by 0 bases, with 16 bases between the two germline ends. Germline CDR1 and CDR2: SGHTA and FQGNSA. CDR3 length: 17 amino acids.

This clone was counted only a few times. CDR3 in DNA: TGTGCCAGCAGTTTACTCGGGAGGGCCCGCGATACGCAGTATTTT. It yields the protein CASSLLGRARDTQYF. This sequence joins TRBV28 and TRBJ2-3; 8 nucleotides match TRBD2. CDR1 and CDR2 from the germline V gene are MDHEN and SYDVKM. This CDR3 has 15 residues. The ends lost 2 bases at V and 6 bases at J; junction bases unmatched: 7.

The rearrangement uses TRBV29-1 and TRBJ1-4; 7 bases map to TRBD1. The CDR3 runs 14 residues. Germline CDR1 reads SQVTM; CDR2 reads ANQGSEA. V was pared by 6 bases and J by 7 bases, with 11 bases of the junction left unmatched. CDR3 sequence: CSVGPGGAGEKLFF. CDR3 sequence (DNA): TGCAGCGTGGGCCCAGGGGGGGCGGGTGAAAAACTGTTTTTT. The full variable domain, with the rest looked up from reference TRBV29-1 and TRBJ1-4, is SAVISQKPSRDICQRGTSLTIQCQVDSQVTMMFWYRQQPGQSLTLIATANQGSEATYESGFVIDKFPISRPNLTFSTLTVSNMSPEDSSIYLCSVGPGGAGEKLFFGSGTQLSVL.

This chain joins TRBV7-9 and TRBJ1-4; D gene uncertain. The ends were cut back, 5 bases at V and 4 bases at J, with 14 bases in the middle. CDR1 is SEHNR and CDR2 is FQNEAQ in the germline V gene (reference sequence). This CDR3 is built from 15 residues. DNA of the CDR3: TGTGCCAGCAGCCGCCAATGGCAGTTTAATGAAAAACTGTTTTTT. It translates to CASSRQWQFNEKLFF.

The genes are TRBV6-5 and TRBJ1-2; no firm D call. V dropped 0 bases and J dropped 6 bases, with 14 bases sitting between them. The germline V gene has CDR1 MNHEY and CDR2 SVGAGI. The CDR3 spans 15 residues. CDR3 protein: CASSYSPDGLDGYTF. CDR3 bases: TGTGCCAGCAGTTACTCCCCGGACGGATTAGATGGCTACACCTTC.

Notes on this clone: Distinct nucleotide sequences in the sample also encode this CDR3. This chain connects TRBV4-1 to TRBJ1-4; TRBD1 is a possible D gene (5 bases). Germline V gene sequence: CDR1 MGHRA, CDR2 YSYEKL. This CDR3 contains 15 residues. Deletions cut 0 bases from V and 7 bases from J, with 12 bases between. CDR3 DNA: TGCGCCAGCAGCCAAGAGGGGGGGAAGGGTGAAAAACTGTTTTTT. This encodes CASSQEGGKGEKLFF.

The CDR3 DNA reads TGTGCCAGCAGCTTAGTTAGCGGGAGTTACAATGAGCAGTTCTTC. This sequence encodes CASSLVSGSYNEQFF. The rearrangement uses TRBV7-9 and TRBJ2-1; 9 bases line up with TRBD2. V was clipped by 1 base and J by 4 bases; unmatched bases: 2. The CDR3 runs 15 residues. Germline values: CDR1 SEHNR, CDR2 FQNEAQ (reference sequence).

This clone was picked up many times. The gene calls are TRBV7-3 and TRBJ2-3; 9 positions match TRBD2. CDR1 and CDR2 (germline): SGHTA, FQGTGA. The CDR3 loop spans 15 amino acids. V lost 5 bases, J lost 4 bases, and 7 bases stayed unmatched. The CDR3 DNA is TGTGCCAGCAGCCTTAGCGGGAGAGGGGCAGATACGCAGTATTTT. Amino acid sequence: CASSLSGRGADTQYF.

V and J are TRBV28 and TRBJ1-5, with 9 bases identical to TRBD1. Trimming removed 2 bases from V and 3 bases from J; junction bases left unmatched: 11. The CDR3 loop spans 18 amino acids. Germline V gene sequence: CDR1 MDHEN, CDR2 SYDVKM. CDR3 coding DNA: TGTGCCAGCAGTTTACCACCGGGACAGGGAATGGTCAATCAGCCCCAGCATTTT. This encodes CASSLPPGQGMVNQPQHF.

This clone appeared a few times. The CDR3 protein is CASSPSGTNTGELFF. CDR3 DNA sequence: TGTGCCAGCAGCCCTAGCGGGACGAACACCGGGGAGCTGTTTTTT. The rearrangement links TRBV4-2 to TRBJ2-2, with 9 bases lining up with TRBD2. Germline V gene sequence: CDR1 LGHNA, CDR2 YNFKEQ. The CDR3 runs to 15 residues. Trimming removed 4 bases from V and 0 bases from J; junction bases left unmatched: 0.

V is TRBV7-9 and J is TRBJ1-5; tentative D call: TRBD1 (5 bases). V was shortened by 3 bases and J by 5 bases, with 20 bases between the two germline ends. Germline values: CDR1 SEHNR, CDR2 FQNEAQ (reference sequence). The CDR3 runs to 17 residues. CDR3 nucleotide sequence: TGTGCCAGCAGCTTGGGCCAGGGCGAGTTGTATGATCAGCCCCAGCATTTT. As protein: CASSLGQGELYDQPQHF.

This clone appeared a few times. A single base separates this from a much larger clone, so it may be a read error. The sample carries other DNA sequences with the same CDR3. This rearrangement joins TRBV29-1 to TRBJ1-1; D perhaps matches TRBD1 (6 bases). From germline, CDR1 is SQVTM and CDR2 ANQGSEA. The CDR3 is 13 residues long. This CDR3 reads CSVRWGRDTEAFF. The CDR3 nucleotides are TGCAGCGTCCGGTGGGGGCGCGACACTGAAGCTTTCTTC.

This chain joins TRBV2 and TRBJ2-1; 7 positions match TRBD1. CDR1 is SNHLY, CDR2 FYNNEI, per germline. Germline trimming cut 2 bases from V and 7 bases from J; bases unmatched to any gene: 8. This CDR3 is built from 15 residues. The CDR3 region is CASSERGPVVNEQFF. In nucleotides, the CDR3 is TGTGCCAGCAGTGAAAGGGGGCCTGTTGTGAATGAGCAGTTCTTC.

This clone has a handful of counts. This chain joins TRBV2 and TRBJ2-3; D ambiguous. In germline, CDR1 is SNHLY, CDR2 FYNNEI. This CDR3 is built from 15 residues. Deletions cut 4 bases from V and 6 bases from J, with 17 bases between. CDR3: CASSVLLVSADTQYF. CDR3 DNA sequence: TGTGCCAGCAGTGTACTGCTGGTTTCCGCCGATACGCAGTATTTT. Drawing the rest from reference TRBV2 and TRBJ2-3, the complete variable domain is EPEVTQTPSHQVTQMGQEVILRCVPISNHLYFYWYRQILGQKVEFLVSFYNNEISEKSEIFDDQFSVERPDGSNFTLKIRSTKLEDSAMYFCASSVLLVSADTQYFGPGTRLTVL.